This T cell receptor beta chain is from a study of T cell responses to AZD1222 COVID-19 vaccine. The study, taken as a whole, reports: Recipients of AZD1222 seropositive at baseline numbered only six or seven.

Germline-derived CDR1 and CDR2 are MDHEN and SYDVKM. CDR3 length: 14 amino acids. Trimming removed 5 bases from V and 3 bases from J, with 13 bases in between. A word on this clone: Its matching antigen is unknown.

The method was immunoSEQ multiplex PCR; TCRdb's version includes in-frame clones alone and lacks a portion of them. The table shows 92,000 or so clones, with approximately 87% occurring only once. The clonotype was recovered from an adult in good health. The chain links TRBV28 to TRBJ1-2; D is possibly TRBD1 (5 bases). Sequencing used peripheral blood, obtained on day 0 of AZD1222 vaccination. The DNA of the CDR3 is TGTGCCAGCAGTGCACCGGGACTCTACTATGGCTACACCTTC. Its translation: CASSAPGLYYGYTF.